What follows is one T cell receptor (beta chain) and its context. Only a few counts were recorded for this clonotype. The target of this receptor is not known. Base qualities are not recorded, but no much larger clone differs from it by a single base. The data belong to a study of response to subunit inactivated influenza vaccine (dated by TCRdb to 2016 to 2019). A note on the overall study: The study used deep quantitative T cell receptor repertoire profiling to track responses to a trivalent subunit inactivated influenza vaccine. What the research found in general, with its limitations: It was suggested by the authors that each seasonal influenza vaccination may recruit only a limited number of new T cells.

For this chain, trimming is 6 bases at the V end and 3 bases at the J end, and the number of junction bases without a gene match is 7. The CDR3 measures 16 amino acids from cysteine to phenylalanine. Only CDR3 DNA is held: 48 bases, read in frame from base 1. The germline V gene (reference sequence) sets CDR1 to SEHNR and CDR2 to FQNEAQ. Library preparation was by RT-PCR. Sequencing was performed on an Illumina HiSeq 2500. The public reads were quality trimmed at Q25 with fastp and then assembled into clones with MiXCR by TCRdb, keeping productive beta chains. When rows share a CDR3 protein, they turn into one entry using the most common DNA and genes. Across this sample there are about 580,000 distinct CDR3 sequences, with 14% seen only once. The ten largest clonotypes hold around 10% of the sample.

The chain couples TRBV7-9 to TRBJ2-2; a stretch of 10 junction bases matches TRBD2. Sequenced here: PBMCs from blood, sampled less than 13 days after vaccination. This sequence originates from a man aged 45-65 years who received an inactivated influenza vaccine. Donor details come from another sample of the same person, matched by shared clones. The bases read TGTGCCAGCAGACTCACTAGCGGGATAGACACCGGGGAGCTGTTTTTT. Translated, this is CASRLTSGIDTGELFF. Supplemented by the reference TRBV7-9 and TRBJ2-2 proteins around the CDR3, the complete variable domain is DTGVSQNPRHKITKRGQNVTFRCDPISEHNRLYWYRQTLGQGPEFLTYFQNEAQLEKSRLLSDRFSAERPKGSFSTLEIQRTEQGDSAMYLCASRLTSGIDTGELFFGEGSRLTVL.